The rows below give T cell receptor beta chains drawn from one sample of a study of T cells in localized non-small cell lung cancer. Repertoires were generated with immunoSEQ multiplex PCR, while TCRdb's copy carries only in-frame clones and drops some. Of approximately 8,300 clones in the sample, around 92% were seen once. This specimen consisted of peripheral blood, obtained before any cancer treatment. Receptors originate from a female donor at least 60 years old with stage II squamous cell lung carcinoma. Both conserved end residues are part of each CDR3. Only some rows state a clone size, as once, few, many or a class for expanded clones.

abundance: -
len: 15
v_gene: TRBV7-6
j_gene: TRBJ2-7
CDR3aa: CASSLVRGHPYEQYF

abundance: once
len: 15
v_gene: TRBV11-2
j_gene: TRBJ2-3
CDR3aa: CASSLGTPRTDTQYF

abundance: -
len: 12
v_gene: TRBV29-1
j_gene: TRBJ2-4
CDR3aa: CSVKSRSDIQYF

abundance: -
len: 13
v_gene: TRBV9
j_gene: TRBJ1-2
CDR3aa: CASSPPGNYGYTF

abundance: once
len: 15
v_gene: TRBV11-2
j_gene: TRBJ2-7
CDR3aa: CASSLQGLAGGEQYF

abundance: -
len: 13
v_gene: TRBV27
j_gene: TRBJ1-1
CDR3aa: CASSREQGRPAFF

abundance: -
len: 14
v_gene: TRBV25-1
j_gene: TRBJ2-1
CDR3aa: CASSEAGVRGEQFF

abundance: -
len: 13
v_gene: TRBV10-2
j_gene: TRBJ2-7
CDR3aa: CASREGESYEQYF

abundance: -
len: 17
v_gene: TRBV2
j_gene: TRBJ2-6
CDR3aa: CASSGLAGGTGANVLTF

abundance: -
len: 16
v_gene: TRBV7-8
j_gene: TRBJ2-1
CDR3aa: CASSLGSGSSYNEQFF

abundance: -
len: 14
v_gene: TRBV6-5
j_gene: TRBJ2-1
CDR3aa: CASSAYGAYNEQFF

abundance: -
len: 16
v_gene: TRBV15
j_gene: TRBJ2-7
CDR3aa: CATSRARGKSSYEQYF

abundance: -
len: 13
v_gene: TRBV7-9
j_gene: TRBJ1-2
CDR3aa: CASSLKGNYGYTF

abundance: -
len: 14
v_gene: TRBV28
j_gene: TRBJ2-1
CDR3aa: CASSYRVIGNEQFF

abundance: few
len: 15
v_gene: TRBV4-1
j_gene: TRBJ1-3
CDR3aa: CASRPRTGAGNTIYF

abundance: -
len: 15
v_gene: TRBV19
j_gene: TRBJ1-4
CDR3aa: CASSSLTGGDEKLFF

abundance: -
len: 15
v_gene: TRBV18
j_gene: TRBJ1-4
CDR3aa: CASSPPIGGSGKLFF

abundance: -
len: 14
v_gene: TRBV30
j_gene: TRBJ1-1
CDR3aa: CAWSVRERNLKAFF

abundance: -
len: 14
v_gene: TRBV6-1
j_gene: TRBJ1-2
CDR3aa: CASSVDPIGYGYTF

abundance: -
len: 17
v_gene: TRBV7-9
j_gene: TRBJ2-7
CDR3aa: CASSPTLGGRSSYEQYF

abundance: -
len: 13
v_gene: TRBV19
j_gene: TRBJ1-1
CDR3aa: CASSHTGTTEAFF

abundance: -
len: 14
v_gene: TRBV5-4
j_gene: TRBJ2-7
CDR3aa: CASSITTGDYEQYF

abundance: once
len: 17
v_gene: TRBV5-1
j_gene: TRBJ1-5
CDR3aa: CASSRRPVGLLNQPQHF

abundance: -
len: 15
v_gene: TRBV2
j_gene: TRBJ1-3
CDR3aa: CASSPDRVSGNTIYF

abundance: once
len: 16
v_gene: TRBV28
j_gene: TRBJ2-4
CDR3aa: CASSSPNPGQGNIQYF

abundance: once
len: 12
v_gene: TRBV29-1
j_gene: TRBJ2-3
CDR3aa: CSALRGADTQYF

abundance: once
len: 14
v_gene: TRBV4-1
j_gene: TRBJ2-1
CDR3aa: CASSRDLEWDEQFF

abundance: once
len: 14
v_gene: TRBV28
j_gene: TRBJ2-7
CDR3aa: CASSSYGIINEQYF

abundance: -
len: 16
v_gene: TRBV7-8
j_gene: TRBJ1-5
CDR3aa: CASSLTRGGLRQPQHF

abundance: -
len: 13
v_gene: TRBV14
j_gene: TRBJ2-2
CDR3aa: CASNSQIAGELFF

abundance: -
len: 13
v_gene: TRBV7-8
j_gene: TRBJ1-3
CDR3aa: CASRGRFRDTIYF

abundance: few
len: 17
v_gene: TRBV19
j_gene: TRBJ1-5
CDR3aa: CASSRLQGGYSNQPQHF

abundance: once
len: 16
v_gene: TRBV6-5
j_gene: TRBJ2-3
CDR3aa: CASSFLAGGPADTQYF

abundance: -
len: 15
v_gene: TRBV27
j_gene: TRBJ2-5
CDR3aa: CASRSRTAAPGTQYF

abundance: -
len: 11
v_gene: TRBV20-1
j_gene: TRBJ2-3
CDR3aa: CSATQEDTQYF

abundance: -
len: 13
v_gene: TRBV5-6
j_gene: TRBJ1-2
CDR3aa: CASSPDRDYGYTF

abundance: -
len: 15
v_gene: TRBV4-2
j_gene: TRBJ1-1
CDR3aa: CASSQLTELNTEAFF

abundance: -
len: 14
v_gene: TRBV6-6
j_gene: TRBJ1-5
CDR3aa: CASSYSGTSQPQHF

abundance: -
len: 16
v_gene: TRBV27
j_gene: TRBJ2-5
CDR3aa: CASSLAGGEYQETQYF

abundance: -
len: 15
v_gene: TRBV5-8
j_gene: TRBJ2-1
CDR3aa: CASRPGWSSYNEQFF

abundance: once
len: 15
v_gene: TRBV27
j_gene: TRBJ2-5
CDR3aa: CASSKIGLGQETQYF

abundance: -
len: 18
v_gene: TRBV11-2
j_gene: TRBJ2-1
CDR3aa: CASSPRRGAGAKYNEQFF

abundance: -
len: 14
v_gene: TRBV6-5
j_gene: TRBJ2-4
CDR3aa: CASRMTGGKNIQYF

abundance: -
len: 14
v_gene: TRBV6-6
j_gene: TRBJ2-1
CDR3aa: CASGGSGLNNEQFF

abundance: -
len: 15
v_gene: TRBV12-5
j_gene: TRBJ2-2
CDR3aa: CASGQGQGSTGELFF

abundance: -
len: 12
v_gene: TRBV10-2
j_gene: TRBJ2-3
CDR3aa: CASKQGTDTQYF